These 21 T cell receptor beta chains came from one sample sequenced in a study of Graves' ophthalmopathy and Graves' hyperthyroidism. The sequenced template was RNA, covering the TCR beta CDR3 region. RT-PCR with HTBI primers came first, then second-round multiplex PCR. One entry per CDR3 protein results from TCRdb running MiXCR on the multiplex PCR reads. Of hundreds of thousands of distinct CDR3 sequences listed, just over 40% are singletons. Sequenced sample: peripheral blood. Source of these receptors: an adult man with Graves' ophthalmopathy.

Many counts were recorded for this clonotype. For the CDR3, the DNA is TGCAGTGCCGCCGCTAGCGGGACCCTCGAGCAGTACTTC. Residues: CSAAASGTLEQYF. The chain employs TRBV20-1 and TRBJ2-7, with 9 bases that match TRBD2. This CDR3 is built from 13 residues. Losses at the gene ends were 6 bases for V and 6 bases for J; bases not matched to a gene: 9. The germline V gene has CDR1 DFQATT and CDR2 SNEGSKA (reference sequence).

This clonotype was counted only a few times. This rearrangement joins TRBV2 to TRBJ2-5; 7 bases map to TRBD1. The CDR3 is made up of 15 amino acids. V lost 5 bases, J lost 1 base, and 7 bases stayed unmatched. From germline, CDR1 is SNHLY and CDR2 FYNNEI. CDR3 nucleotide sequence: TGTGCCAGCAGTCCGGGACAGTCGAGCCAAGAGACCCAGTACTTC. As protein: CASSPGQSSQETQYF.

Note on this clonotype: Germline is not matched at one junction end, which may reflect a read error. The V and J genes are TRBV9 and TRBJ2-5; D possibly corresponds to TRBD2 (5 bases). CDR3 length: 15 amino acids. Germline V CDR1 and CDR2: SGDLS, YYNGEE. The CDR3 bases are TGTGCCAGCAGCGTAGCTACGGGATTACAAGAGGCCCAGTACTTC. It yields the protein CASSVATGLQEAQYF. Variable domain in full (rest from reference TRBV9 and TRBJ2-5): DSGVTQTPKHLITATGQRVTLRCSPRSGDLSVYWYQQSLDQGLQFLIQYYNGEERAKGNILERFSAQQFPDLHSELNLSSLELGDSALYFCASSVATGLQEAQYFGPGTRLLVL.

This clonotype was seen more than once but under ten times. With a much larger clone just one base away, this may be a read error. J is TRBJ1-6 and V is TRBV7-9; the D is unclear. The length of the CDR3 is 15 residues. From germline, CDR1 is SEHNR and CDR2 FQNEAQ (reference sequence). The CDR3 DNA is TGTGCCAACAGCTTACCTAATCCGCTCTCTTCACCCCTCCACTTT. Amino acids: CANSLPNPLSSPLHF.

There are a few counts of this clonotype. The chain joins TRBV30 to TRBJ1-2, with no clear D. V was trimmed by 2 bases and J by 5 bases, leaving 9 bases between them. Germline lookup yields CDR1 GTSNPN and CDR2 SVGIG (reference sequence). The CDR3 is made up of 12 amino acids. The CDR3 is CAWSFWGYGYTF. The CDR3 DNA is TGTGCCTGGAGTTTCTGGGGATATGGCTACACCTTC.

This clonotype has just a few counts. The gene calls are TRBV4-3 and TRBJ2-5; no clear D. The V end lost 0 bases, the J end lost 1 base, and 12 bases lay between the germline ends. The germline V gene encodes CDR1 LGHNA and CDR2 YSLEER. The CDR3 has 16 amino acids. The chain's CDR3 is CASSQDRVGFQETQYF. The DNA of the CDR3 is TGCGCCAGCAGCCAAGATAGAGTTGGGTTCCAAGAGACCCAGTACTTC.

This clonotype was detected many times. The CDR3 loop is CASRIQNQPQHF. As DNA, the CDR3 is TGTGCCAGCAGAATTCAGAATCAGCCCCAGCATTTT. This chain connects TRBV2 to TRBJ1-5; no clear D. The CDR3 consists of 12 residues. Germline V gene lookup returns CDR1 SNHLY and CDR2 FYNNEI. The V end lost 6 bases, the J end lost 4 bases, and 7 bases lay between the germline ends.

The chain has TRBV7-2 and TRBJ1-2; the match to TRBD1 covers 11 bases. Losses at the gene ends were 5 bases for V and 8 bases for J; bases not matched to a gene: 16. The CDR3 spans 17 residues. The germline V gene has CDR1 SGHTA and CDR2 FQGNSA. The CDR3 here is CASSPPSGTGGSEGYTF. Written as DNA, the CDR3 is TGTGCCAGCAGCCCGCCGTCCGGGACAGGGGGATCGGAGGGCTACACCTTC.

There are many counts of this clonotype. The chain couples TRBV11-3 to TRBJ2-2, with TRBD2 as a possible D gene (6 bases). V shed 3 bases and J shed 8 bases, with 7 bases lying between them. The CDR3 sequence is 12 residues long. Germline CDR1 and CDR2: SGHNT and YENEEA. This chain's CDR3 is CASSLEGGELFF. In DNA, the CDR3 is TGTGCCAGCAGCTTGGAGGGGGGGGAGCTGTTTTTT.

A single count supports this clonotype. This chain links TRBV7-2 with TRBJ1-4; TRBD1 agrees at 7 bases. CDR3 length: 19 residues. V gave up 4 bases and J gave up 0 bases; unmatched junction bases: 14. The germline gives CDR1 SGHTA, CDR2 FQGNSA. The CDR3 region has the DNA TGTGCCAGCAGCTGGGGACAGCCCTACTCTGGGGCAACTAATGAAAAACTGTTTTTT. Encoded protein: CASSWGQPYSGATNEKLFF.

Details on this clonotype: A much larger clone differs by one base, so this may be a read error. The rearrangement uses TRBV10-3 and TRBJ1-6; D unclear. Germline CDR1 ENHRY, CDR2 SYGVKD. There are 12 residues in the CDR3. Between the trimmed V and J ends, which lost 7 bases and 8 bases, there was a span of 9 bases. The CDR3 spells CAINTGYSPLHF. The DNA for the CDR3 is TGTGCCATCAACACGGGGTATTCACCCCTCCACTTT.

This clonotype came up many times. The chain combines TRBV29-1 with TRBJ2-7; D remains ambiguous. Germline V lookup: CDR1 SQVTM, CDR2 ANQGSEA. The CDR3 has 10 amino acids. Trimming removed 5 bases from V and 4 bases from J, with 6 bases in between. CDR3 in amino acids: CSVIVYEQYF. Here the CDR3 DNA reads TGCAGCGTTATAGTGTACGAGCAGTACTTC.

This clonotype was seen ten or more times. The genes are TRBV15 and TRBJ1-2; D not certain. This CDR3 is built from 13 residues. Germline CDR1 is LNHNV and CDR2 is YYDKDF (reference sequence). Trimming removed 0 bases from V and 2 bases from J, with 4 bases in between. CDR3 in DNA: TGTGCCACCAGCAGAGATTTGAACTATGGCTACACCTTC. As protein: CATSRDLNYGYTF.

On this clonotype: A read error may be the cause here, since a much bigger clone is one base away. This chain's CDR3 is CASSLFSGEIETQYF. The CDR3 nucleotides are TGTGCCAGCAGCTTATTTTCGGGAGAGATAGAGACCCAGTACTTC. The rearrangement links TRBV7-9 to TRBJ2-5; D is perhaps TRBD2 (6 bases). Germline V gene data show CDR1 as SEHNR and CDR2 as FQNEAQ (reference sequence). Trimming took off 2 bases at V and 4 bases at J, with 14 bases between the two ends. The CDR3 runs to 15 residues. Looking up the rest from reference TRBV7-9 and TRBJ2-5 gives the full variable domain: DTGVSQNPRHKITKRGQNVTFRCDPISEHNRLYWYRQTLGQGPEFLTYFQNEAQLEKSRLLSDRFSAERPKGSFSTLEIQRTEQGDSAMYLCASSLFSGEIETQYFGPGTRLLVL.

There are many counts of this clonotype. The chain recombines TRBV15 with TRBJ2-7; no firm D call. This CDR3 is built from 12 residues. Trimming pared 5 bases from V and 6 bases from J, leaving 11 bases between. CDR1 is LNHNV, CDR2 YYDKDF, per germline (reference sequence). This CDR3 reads CATSAGFAEQYF. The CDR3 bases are TGTGCCACCAGCGCAGGTTTTGCCGAGCAGTACTTC.

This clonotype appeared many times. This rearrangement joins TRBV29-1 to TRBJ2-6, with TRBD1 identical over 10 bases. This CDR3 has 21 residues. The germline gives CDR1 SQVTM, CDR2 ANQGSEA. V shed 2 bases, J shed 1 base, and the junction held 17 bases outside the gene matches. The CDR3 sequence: CSVEIFLPGTGAGSGANVLTF. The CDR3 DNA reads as TGCAGCGTTGAAATCTTCTTACCGGGGACAGGGGCTGGTTCTGGGGCCAACGTCCTGACTTTC.

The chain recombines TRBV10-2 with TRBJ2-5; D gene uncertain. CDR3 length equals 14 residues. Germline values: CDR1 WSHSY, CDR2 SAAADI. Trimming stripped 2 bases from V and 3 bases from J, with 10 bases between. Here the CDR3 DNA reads TGCGCCAGCAGTGAGAGGCAGACAAAAGAGACCCAGTACTTC. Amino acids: CASSERQTKETQYF.

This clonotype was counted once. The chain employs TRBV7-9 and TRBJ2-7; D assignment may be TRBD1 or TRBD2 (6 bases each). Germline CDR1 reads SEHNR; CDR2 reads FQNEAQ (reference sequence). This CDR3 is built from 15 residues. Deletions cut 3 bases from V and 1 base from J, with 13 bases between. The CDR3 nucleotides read TGTGCCAGCAGCTTGGAGGGGGACTCATCCTACGAGCAGTACTTC. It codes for CASSLEGDSSYEQYF.

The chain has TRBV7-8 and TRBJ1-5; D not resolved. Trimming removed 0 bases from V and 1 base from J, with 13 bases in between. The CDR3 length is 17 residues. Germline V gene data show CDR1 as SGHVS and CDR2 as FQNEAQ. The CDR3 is CASSLAPQMSSNQPQHF. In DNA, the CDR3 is TGTGCCAGCAGCTTAGCCCCTCAAATGTCGAGCAATCAGCCCCAGCATTTT. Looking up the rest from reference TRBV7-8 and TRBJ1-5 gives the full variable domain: GAGVSQSPRYKVAKRGQDVALRCDPISGHVSLFWYQQALGQGPEFLTYFQNEAQLDKSGLPSDRFFAERPEGSVSTLKIQRTQQEDSAVYLCASSLAPQMSSNQPQHFGDGTRLSIL.

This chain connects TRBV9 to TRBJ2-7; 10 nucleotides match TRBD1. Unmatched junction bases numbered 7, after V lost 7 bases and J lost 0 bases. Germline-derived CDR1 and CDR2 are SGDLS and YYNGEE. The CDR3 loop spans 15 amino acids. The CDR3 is CASAGGTGDSYEQYF. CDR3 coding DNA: TGTGCCAGCGCGGGTGGGACAGGGGACTCCTACGAGCAGTACTTC. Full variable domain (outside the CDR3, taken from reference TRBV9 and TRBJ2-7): DSGVTQTPKHLITATGQRVTLRCSPRSGDLSVYWYQQSLDQGLQFLIQYYNGEERAKGNILERFSAQQFPDLHSELNLSSLELGDSALYFCASAGGTGDSYEQYFGPGTRLTVT.

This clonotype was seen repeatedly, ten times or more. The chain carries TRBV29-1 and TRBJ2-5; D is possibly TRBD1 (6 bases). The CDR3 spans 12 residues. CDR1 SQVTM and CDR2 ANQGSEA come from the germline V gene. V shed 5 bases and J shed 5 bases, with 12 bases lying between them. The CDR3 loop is CSVTGSTETQYF. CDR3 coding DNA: TGCAGCGTTACAGGGTCAACGGAGACCCAGTACTTC.